These T cell receptor beta chains were read from a single sample in a study of vaccination and CD4 T cells after COVID-19. For these receptors, no antigen is known. TCRdb fed the PCR reads into MiXCR, producing one record per CDR3 protein. Here the sample spans 6,000 or so distinct CDR3 sequences, approximately 40% being singletons. The specimen was CD4+ T cells from blood, cultured in vitro. These TCRs come from a human donor in good health. The CDR3 runs from the conserved cysteine through the conserved F or W. The D gene is left open where the match is weak. Clone size, where shown, is once, few, many, or a class for clones that have expanded.

j_call: TRBJ2-3; d_call: NA; clone_size: NA; v_call: TRBV20-1; cdr3_nt: TGCAGTGCCCAGCCTGGAGGGAATACGCAGTATTTT; cdr3_aa: CSAQPGGNTQYF
j_call: TRBJ1-2; d_call: TRBD1; clone_size: NA; v_call: TRBV19; cdr3_nt: TGTGCCAGCACAGGGGCCTATGGCTACACCTTC; cdr3_aa: CASTGAYGYTF
j_call: TRBJ1-2; d_call: TRBD1; clone_size: NA; v_call: TRBV5-1; cdr3_nt: TGCGCCAGCAGCCCCCCCTCGACAGGGGGATACGGCTACACCTTC; cdr3_aa: CASSPPSTGGYGYTF
j_call: TRBJ1-5; d_call: TRBD1; clone_size: NA; v_call: TRBV7-9; cdr3_nt: TGTGCCAGCAGCTTAGGAGTTGGACAGGATAGCAATCAGCCCCAGCATTTT; cdr3_aa: CASSLGVGQDSNQPQHF
j_call: TRBJ1-5; d_call: NA; clone_size: few; v_call: TRBV6-1; cdr3_nt: TGTGCCTCCTCCCAGACAGTGGGTCAGCCCCAGCATTTT; cdr3_aa: CASSQTVGQPQHF
j_call: TRBJ2-7; d_call: TRBD1; clone_size: few; v_call: TRBV27; cdr3_nt: TGTGCCAGCAGTTCCCTTCCGGGACAGGGGGCTGGTGAGCAGTACTTC; cdr3_aa: CASSSLPGQGAGEQYF
j_call: TRBJ1-2; d_call: NA; clone_size: NA; v_call: TRBV6-1; cdr3_nt: TGTGCCAGCAGTCAAGGGACCTCTTATGGCTACACCTTC; cdr3_aa: CASSQGTSYGYTF
j_call: TRBJ2-3; d_call: NA; clone_size: NA; v_call: TRBV9; cdr3_nt: TGTGCCAGCAGCGTAGCCCCTCGACTGCCAGATACGCAGTATTTT; cdr3_aa: CASSVAPRLPDTQYF
j_call: TRBJ2-1; d_call: NA; clone_size: NA; v_call: TRBV12-3/TRBV12-4; cdr3_nt: TGTGCCAGCAGCGAGGACCCGAACGCCGCCTACAATGAGCAGTTCTTC; cdr3_aa: CASSEDPNAAYNEQFF
j_call: TRBJ1-6; d_call: NA; clone_size: NA; v_call: TRBV14; cdr3_nt: TGTGCCAGCAGCGCAAATCCGGACGGCTATTCACCCCTCCACTTT; cdr3_aa: CASSANPDGYSPLHF
j_call: TRBJ2-7; d_call: NA; clone_size: NA; v_call: TRBV2; cdr3_nt: TGTGCCAGGGGGAAGGGGGACTACGAGCAGTACTTC; cdr3_aa: CARGKGDYEQYF
j_call: TRBJ2-1; d_call: NA; clone_size: NA; v_call: TRBV20-1; cdr3_nt: TGCAGTGCTGCAGGGACTTCCAGGGGATCCTACAATGAGCAGTTCTTC; cdr3_aa: CSAAGTSRGSYNEQFF
j_call: TRBJ2-7; d_call: NA; clone_size: NA; v_call: TRBV7-2; cdr3_nt: TGTGCCAGCAGCTTAGTTTTGGGGGCTTCCTACGAGCAGTACTTC; cdr3_aa: CASSLVLGASYEQYF
j_call: TRBJ2-5; d_call: TRBD1; clone_size: NA; v_call: TRBV9; cdr3_nt: TGTGCCAGCAGCCTTACCGGACAGGTTGAGGAAGAGACCCAGTACTTC; cdr3_aa: CASSLTGQVEEETQYF
j_call: TRBJ1-1; d_call: TRBD1; clone_size: NA; v_call: TRBV12-3/TRBV12-4; cdr3_nt: TGTGCCAGCAGTCTTCAGGGGGGGCCTGAAGCTTTCTTT; cdr3_aa: CASSLQGGPEAFF
j_call: TRBJ2-2; d_call: TRBD1; clone_size: NA; v_call: TRBV28; cdr3_nt: TGTGCCAGCAGTTCGGATGGACAGGGGTCTATCTACCAACCCCCACCGGCCGGGTCGCTGTTTTTT; cdr3_aa: CASSSDGQGSIYQPPPAGSLFF
j_call: TRBJ1-1; d_call: TRBD1; clone_size: NA; v_call: TRBV25-1; cdr3_nt: TGTGCCAGCACCGTTAACCCAGGGGGCACTGAAGCTTTCTTT; cdr3_aa: CASTVNPGGTEAFF
j_call: TRBJ2-3; d_call: TRBD2; clone_size: NA; v_call: TRBV6-1; cdr3_nt: TGTGCCAGCACCTTTCTCCCAGCGGGGGGGCCTCAAGCAGATACGCAGTATTTT; cdr3_aa: CASTFLPAGGPQADTQYF
j_call: TRBJ1-2; d_call: TRBD1; clone_size: NA; v_call: TRBV5-6; cdr3_nt: TGTGCCAGCAGCAGGACAGGGGAGCATGGCTACACCTTC; cdr3_aa: CASSRTGEHGYTF
j_call: TRBJ2-5; d_call: TRBD1; clone_size: NA; v_call: TRBV20-1; cdr3_nt: TGCAGTACCGGGACAGAAGAGACCCAGTACTTC; cdr3_aa: CSTGTEETQYF
j_call: TRBJ2-7; d_call: TRBD1; clone_size: once; v_call: TRBV4-1; cdr3_nt: TGCGCCAGCAGCCAGGCTTCCGGGACAGGGAATTTCCACGAGCAGTACTTC; cdr3_aa: CASSQASGTGNFHEQYF
j_call: TRBJ2-2; d_call: NA; clone_size: NA; v_call: TRBV12-3/TRBV12-4; cdr3_nt: TGTGCCAGCAGTTGGGACATAAACACCGGGGAGCTGTTTTTT; cdr3_aa: CASSWDINTGELFF
j_call: TRBJ2-5; d_call: NA; clone_size: NA; v_call: TRBV7-6; cdr3_nt: TGTGCCAGCAGCTTGTGGGGGGTGACCTATCAAGAGACCCAGTACTTC; cdr3_aa: CASSLWGVTYQETQYF
j_call: TRBJ1-2; d_call: NA; clone_size: few; v_call: TRBV7-3; cdr3_nt: TGTGCCAGCAGCTCCCTGGACAGCGAAGGAGACTATGGCTACACCTTC; cdr3_aa: CASSSLDSEGDYGYTF